This entry features one T cell receptor beta chain sequence. Produced via immunoSEQ multiplex PCR; TCRdb's table is partial and in-frame only. Of about 1 million clones listed, around 74% are singletons. Trimming cost V 4 bases and J 3 bases; bases outside gene matches: 8. Germline CDR1 is SGHDT and CDR2 is YYEEEE. The CDR3 has 15 amino acids. This sample was taken from a study of shared clonotypes between healthy human individuals. The chain joins TRBV5-6 to TRBJ2-7; TRBD1 agrees at 9 bases. This clonotype originated in a man younger than 35 in good health. Sequenced input: memory CD4+ T cells sorted from blood. As to subset: CD45RA-negative fraction. The CDR3 reads CASSQAGTGHYEQYF. CDR3 coding DNA: TGTGCCAGCAGCCAGGCCGGGACAGGGCACTACGAGCAGTACTTC.